This record looks at one T cell receptor beta chain sequence and its context. Its antigen remains unknown. Sequencing was performed with immunoSEQ multiplex PCR; in TCRdb, only in-frame clones are kept and a portion is missing. The sample records roughly 70,000 clones, around 82% being singletons. V shed 4 bases and J shed 0 bases, with 16 bases lying between them. Germline CDR1 reads LNHDA; CDR2 reads SQIVND (reference sequence). This CDR3 comprises 17 residues. The data were obtained in a study of T cell responses to AZD1222 COVID-19 vaccine. Study-level points and caveats: Every sample of the repertoires postdated the peak T cell response.

The source material was peripheral blood, sampled 28 days after the second AZD1222 dose. This chain connects TRBV19 to TRBJ2-1; D is possibly TRBD2 (5 bases). The receptor's source is an adult who received the AZD1222 COVID-19 vaccine. CDR3 DNA: TGTGCCAGTAGTACGAAGGAGGACCGGAGCTCCTACAATGAGCAGTTCTTC. Its protein is CASSTKEDRSSYNEQFF.